This T cell receptor (beta chain) was obtained from a study of breast tumors, draining lymph nodes, adjacent tissues. In TCRdb, the multiplex PCR reads were re-called with MiXCR into one record per CDR3 protein. The sample has approximately 52,000 distinct CDR3 sequences; 42% are singletons. This clonotype was seen at least ten times. Its matching antigen is unknown. The study, taken as a whole, reports: Tumors had less TCR diversity than lymph nodes, more than nontumor tissue.

The germline V gene has CDR1 SGHAT and CDR2 FQNNGV. After removal of 5 bases from V and 4 bases from J, the junction contained 8 bases not matched to a gene. The CDR3 has 15 residues. Sequenced material: breast tumor tissue. This chain uses TRBV11-2 with TRBJ2-7; 10 nucleotides align to TRBD2. This TCR was recovered from a female donor with breast cancer. Some clones in this sample may be carry-over from other donors' samples. DNA of the CDR3: TGTGCCAGCAGCCACGCTAGCGGGAGAAGTTACGAGCAGTACTTC. Translated, it gives CASSHASGRSYEQYF.